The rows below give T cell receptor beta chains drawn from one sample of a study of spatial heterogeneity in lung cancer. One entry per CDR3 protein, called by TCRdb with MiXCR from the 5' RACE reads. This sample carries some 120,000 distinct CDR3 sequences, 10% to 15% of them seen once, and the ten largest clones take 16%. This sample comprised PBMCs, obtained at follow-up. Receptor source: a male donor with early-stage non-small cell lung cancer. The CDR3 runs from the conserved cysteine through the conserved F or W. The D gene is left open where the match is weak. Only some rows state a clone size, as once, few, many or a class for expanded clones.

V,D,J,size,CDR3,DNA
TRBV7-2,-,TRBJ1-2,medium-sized,CASRPQNGRLYGYTF,TGTGCCAGCAGGCCTCAAAACGGCAGACTCTATGGCTACACCTTC
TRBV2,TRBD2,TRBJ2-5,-,CASRAGLAGGETQYF,TGTGCCAGCAGGGCGGGACTAGCGGGAGGAGAGACCCAGTACTTC
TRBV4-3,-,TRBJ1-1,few,CASSQDWTGNTEAFF,TGCGCCAGCAGCCAAGATTGGACCGGGAACACTGAAGCTTTCTTT
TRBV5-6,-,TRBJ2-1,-,CASSATDTSSYNEQFF,TGTGCCAGCAGCGCTACCGACACCAGCTCCTACAATGAGCAGTTCTTC
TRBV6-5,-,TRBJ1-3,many,CASSYGGVGGNTIYF,TGTGCCAGCAGTTACGGCGGGGTCGGTGGAAACACCATATATTTT
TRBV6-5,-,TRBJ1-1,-,CASSTRQNTEAFF,TGTGCCAGCAGTACTAGACAGAACACTGAAGCTTTCTTT
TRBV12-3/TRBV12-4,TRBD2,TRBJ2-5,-,CASSPSGQETQYF,TGTGCCAGCAGTCCTAGCGGCCAAGAGACCCAGTACTTC
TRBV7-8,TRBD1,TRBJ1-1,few,CASSLTGGMTEAFF,TGTGCCAGCAGCCTGACAGGGGGGATGACTGAAGCTTTCTTT
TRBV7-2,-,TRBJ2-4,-,CASSRDFVAKNIQYF,TGTGCCAGCAGCCGGGACTTTGTAGCCAAAAACATTCAGTACTTC
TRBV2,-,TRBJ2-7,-,CASRHRAYEQYF,TGTGCCAGCAGACACAGGGCCTACGAGCAGTACTTC
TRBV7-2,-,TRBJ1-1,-,CASSLRWNTEAFF,TGTGCCAGCAGCTTAAGGTGGAACACTGAAGCTTTCTTT
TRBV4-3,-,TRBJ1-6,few,CASSQAQAVYNSPLHF,TGCGCCAGCAGCCAAGCCCAGGCAGTCTATAATTCACCCCTCCACTTT
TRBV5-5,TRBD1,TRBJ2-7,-,CASSLGAGGYEQYF,TGTGCCAGCAGCTTGGGGGCAGGGGGCTACGAGCAGTACTTC
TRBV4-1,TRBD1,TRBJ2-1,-,CASSQVNRGLDEQFF,TGCGCCAGCAGCCAAGTTAACAGGGGGCTGGATGAGCAGTTCTTC
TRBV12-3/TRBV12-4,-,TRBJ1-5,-,CASSSRLLNQPQHF,TGTGCCAGCAGCTCAAGACTCCTGAATCAGCCCCAGCATTTT
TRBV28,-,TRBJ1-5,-,CASSLSTGRLHQHF,-
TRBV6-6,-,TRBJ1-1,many,CASSKPGSMNTEAFF,TGTGCCAGCAGTAAGCCGGGGAGCATGAACACTGAAGCTTTCTTT
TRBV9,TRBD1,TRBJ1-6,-,CASSSGQGIESPLHF,TGTGCCAGCAGCTCGGGACAGGGTATAGAATCACCCCTCCACTTT
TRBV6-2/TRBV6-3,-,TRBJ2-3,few,CASSATRGQTDTQYF,TGTGCCAGCAGCGCTACTAGGGGTCAGACAGATACGCAGTATTTT
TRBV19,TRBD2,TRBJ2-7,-,CASRLRLAGPYEQYF,TGTGCCAGTAGACTCCGACTAGCGGGGCCGTACGAGCAGTACTTC
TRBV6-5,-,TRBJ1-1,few,CASRHGSGPTEAFF,TGTGCCAGCCGTCACGGGTCGGGGCCCACTGAAGCTTTCTTT
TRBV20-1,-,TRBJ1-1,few,CSARPGAMNTEAFF,TGCAGTGCTAGGCCGGGGGCGATGAACACTGAAGCTTTCTTT
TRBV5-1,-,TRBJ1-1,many,CASSPRDQTEAFF,TGCGCCAGCAGCCCCCGGGACCAAACTGAAGCTTTCTTT
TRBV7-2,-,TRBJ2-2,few,CASSFTPPMNTGELFF,TGTGCCAGCAGCTTTACCCCCCCCATGAACACCGGGGAGCTGTTTTTT
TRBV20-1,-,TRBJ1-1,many,CSAGTPSSTEAFF,TGCAGTGCGGGGACTCCCTCAAGCACTGAAGCTTTCTTT
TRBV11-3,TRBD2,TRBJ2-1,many,CASSLDGVAGGGEQFF,TGTGCCAGCAGCTTAGATGGGGTAGCGGGGGGCGGTGAGCAGTTCTTC
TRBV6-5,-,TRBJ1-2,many,CASSYSQGNYGYTF,TGTGCCAGCAGTTACAGTCAGGGTAACTATGGCTACACCTTC
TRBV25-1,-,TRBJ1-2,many,CASSELDRNGYTF,TGTGCCAGCAGTGAATTGGACAGAAATGGCTACACCTTC
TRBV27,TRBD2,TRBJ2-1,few,CASSPRTSGGTEQFF,TGTGCCAGCAGTCCCCGGACTAGCGGGGGTACTGAGCAGTTCTTC
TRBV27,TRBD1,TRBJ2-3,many,CASSLRTGGEDTQYF,TGTGCCAGCAGTCTACGGACAGGGGGCGAAGATACGCAGTATTTT
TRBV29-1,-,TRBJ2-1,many,CSVDDGGSSYNEQFF,TGCAGCGTTGACGATGGGGGGAGCTCCTACAATGAGCAGTTCTTC
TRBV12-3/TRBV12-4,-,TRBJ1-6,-,CASSSRRESSYNSPLHF,TGTGCCAGCAGTTCTCGACGGGAGAGCTCCTATAATTCACCCCTCCACTTT
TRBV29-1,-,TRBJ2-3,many,CSVVFFTSTDTQYF,TGCAGCGTGGTATTCTTCACCAGCACAGATACGCAGTATTTT
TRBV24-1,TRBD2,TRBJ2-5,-,CATSDLSGGTQTQYF,TGTGCCACCAGTGATTTGAGCGGGGGGACGCAGACCCAGTACTTC
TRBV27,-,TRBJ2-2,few,CASSFFGELFF,TGTGCCAGCAGTTTTTTCGGGGAGCTGTTTTTT
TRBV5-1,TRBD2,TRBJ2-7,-,CASSLAGGPFEQYF,TGCGCCAGCAGCTTAGCGGGGGGACCCTTCGAGCAGTACTTC
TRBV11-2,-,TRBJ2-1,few,CASSLDLKRGYNEQFF,TGTGCCAGCAGCTTAGATCTTAAGCGAGGCTACAATGAGCAGTTCTTC
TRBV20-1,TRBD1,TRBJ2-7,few,CSARADRGLYEQYF,TGCAGTGCTAGGGCGGACAGGGGGCTTTACGAGCAGTACTTC
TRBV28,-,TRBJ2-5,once,CASSSTPRAQETQYF,TGTGCCAGCAGTTCCACCCCCAGGGCCCAAGAGACCCAGTACTTC
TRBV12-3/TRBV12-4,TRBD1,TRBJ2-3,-,CASTRTGVVDTQYF,TGTGCCAGCACCCGGACAGGGGTTGTAGATACGCAGTATTTT
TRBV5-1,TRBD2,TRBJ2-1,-,CASSLGREGFDYNEQFF,TGCGCCAGCAGCTTGGGCAGGGAGGGTTTTGACTACAATGAGCAGTTCTTC
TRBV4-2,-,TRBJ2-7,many,CASSQGSNSYEQYF,TGTGCCAGCAGCCAAGGTAGCAACTCCTACGAGCAGTACTTC
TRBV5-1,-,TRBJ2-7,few,CASSAPWRGSYEQYF,TGCGCCAGCAGCGCCCCTTGGAGGGGAAGCTACGAGCAGTACTTC
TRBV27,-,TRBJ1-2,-,CASSFRGMCGYTF,TGTGCCAGCAGTTTCAGGGGAATGTGTGGCTACACCTTC
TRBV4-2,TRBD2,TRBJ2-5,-,CASSPFTSGGREETQYF,TGTGCCAGCAGCCCCTTTACTAGCGGGGGACGGGAGGAGACCCAGTACTTC